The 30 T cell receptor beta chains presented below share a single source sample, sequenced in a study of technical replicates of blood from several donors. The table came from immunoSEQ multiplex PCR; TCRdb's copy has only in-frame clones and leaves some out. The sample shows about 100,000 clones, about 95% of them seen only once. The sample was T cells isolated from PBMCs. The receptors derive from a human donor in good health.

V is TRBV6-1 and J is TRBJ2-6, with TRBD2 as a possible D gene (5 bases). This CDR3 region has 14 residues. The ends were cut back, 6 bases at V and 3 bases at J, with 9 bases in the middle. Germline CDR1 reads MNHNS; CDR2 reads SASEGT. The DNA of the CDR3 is TGTGCCAGCAGGCCCGGACTTGGGGCCAACGTCCTGACTTTC. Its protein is CASRPGLGANVLTF.

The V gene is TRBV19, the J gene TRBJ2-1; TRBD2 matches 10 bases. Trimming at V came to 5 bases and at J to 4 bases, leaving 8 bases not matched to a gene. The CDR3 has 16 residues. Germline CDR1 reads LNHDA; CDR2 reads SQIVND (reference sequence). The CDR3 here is CASSVNLAGEYNEQFF. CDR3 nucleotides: TGTGCCAGTAGTGTAAATCTAGCGGGAGAGTACAATGAGCAGTTCTTC.

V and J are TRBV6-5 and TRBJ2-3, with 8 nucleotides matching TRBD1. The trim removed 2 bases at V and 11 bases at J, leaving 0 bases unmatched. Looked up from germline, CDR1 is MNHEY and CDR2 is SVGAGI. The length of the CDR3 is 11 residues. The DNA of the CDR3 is TGTGCCAGCAGTTACGGGACAGGGCAGTATTTT. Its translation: CASSYGTGQYF.

The CDR3 sequence: CASSWEDTIYF. CDR3 DNA sequence: TGTGCCAGCAGTTGGGAGGACACCATATATTTT. This sequence joins TRBV6-5 and TRBJ1-3; D gene uncertain. The CDR3 runs 11 residues. V was pared by 4 bases and J by 8 bases, with 6 bases between. Germline V gene data show CDR1 as MNHEY and CDR2 as SVGAGI.

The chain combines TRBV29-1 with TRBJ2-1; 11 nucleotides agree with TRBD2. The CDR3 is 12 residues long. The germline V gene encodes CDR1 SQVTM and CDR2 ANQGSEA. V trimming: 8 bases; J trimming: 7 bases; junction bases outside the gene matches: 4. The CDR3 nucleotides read TGCAGCTTGGGACTAGCGGTGAATGAGCAGTTCTTC. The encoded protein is CSLGLAVNEQFF.

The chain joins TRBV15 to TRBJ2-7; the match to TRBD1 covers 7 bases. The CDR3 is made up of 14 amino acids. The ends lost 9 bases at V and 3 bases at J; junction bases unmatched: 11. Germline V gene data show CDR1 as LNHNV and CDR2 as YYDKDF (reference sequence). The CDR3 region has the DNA TGTGCCACTACCAATGGGGACAGTAACTACGAGCAGTACTTC. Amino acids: CATTNGDSNYEQYF.

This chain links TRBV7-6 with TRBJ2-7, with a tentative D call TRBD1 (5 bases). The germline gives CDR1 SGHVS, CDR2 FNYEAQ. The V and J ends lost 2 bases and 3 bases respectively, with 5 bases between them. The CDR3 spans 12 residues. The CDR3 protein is CASSLQGYEQYF. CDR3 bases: TGTGCCAGCAGCTTACAGGGCTACGAGCAGTACTTC.

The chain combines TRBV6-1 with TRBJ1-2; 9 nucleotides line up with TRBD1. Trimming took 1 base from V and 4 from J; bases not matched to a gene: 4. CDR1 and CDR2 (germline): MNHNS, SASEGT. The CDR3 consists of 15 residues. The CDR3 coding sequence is TGTGCCAGCAGTGAAGACATACAGGGGGCCTATGGCTACACCTTC. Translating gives CASSEDIQGAYGYTF.

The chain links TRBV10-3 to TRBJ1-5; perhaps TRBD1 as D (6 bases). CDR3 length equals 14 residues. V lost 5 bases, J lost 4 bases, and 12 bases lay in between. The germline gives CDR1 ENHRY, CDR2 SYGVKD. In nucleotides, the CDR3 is TGTGCCATCAGTCAGGGGCTCATTAATCAGCCCCAGCATTTT. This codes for CAISQGLINQPQHF.

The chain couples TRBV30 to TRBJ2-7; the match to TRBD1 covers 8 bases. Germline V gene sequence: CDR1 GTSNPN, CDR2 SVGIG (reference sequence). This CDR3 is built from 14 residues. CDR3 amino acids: CAWEGTGSSYEQYF. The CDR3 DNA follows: TGTGCGTGGGAAGGGACAGGTAGCTCCTACGAGCAGTACTTC.

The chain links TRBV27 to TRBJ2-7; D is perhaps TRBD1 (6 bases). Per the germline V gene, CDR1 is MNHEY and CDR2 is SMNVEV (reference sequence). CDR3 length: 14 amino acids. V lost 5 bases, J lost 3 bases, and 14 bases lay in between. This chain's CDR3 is CASSTTGLSYEQYF. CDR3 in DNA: TGTGCCAGCAGTACGACAGGCCTTAGCTACGAGCAGTACTTC.

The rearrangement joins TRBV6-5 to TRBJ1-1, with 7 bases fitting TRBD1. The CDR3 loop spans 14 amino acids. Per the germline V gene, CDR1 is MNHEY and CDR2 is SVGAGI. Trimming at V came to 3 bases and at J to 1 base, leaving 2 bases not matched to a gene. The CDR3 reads CASSYTGENTEAFF. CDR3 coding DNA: TGTGCCAGCAGTTATACAGGGGAGAACACTGAAGCTTTCTTT.

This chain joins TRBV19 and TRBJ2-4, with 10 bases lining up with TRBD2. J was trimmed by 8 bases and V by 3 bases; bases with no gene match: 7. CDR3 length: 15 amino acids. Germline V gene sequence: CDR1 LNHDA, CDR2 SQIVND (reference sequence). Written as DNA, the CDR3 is TGTGCCAGTAGTATCGGGCTAGCGGGAGTAGACATTCAGTACTTC. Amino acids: CASSIGLAGVDIQYF.

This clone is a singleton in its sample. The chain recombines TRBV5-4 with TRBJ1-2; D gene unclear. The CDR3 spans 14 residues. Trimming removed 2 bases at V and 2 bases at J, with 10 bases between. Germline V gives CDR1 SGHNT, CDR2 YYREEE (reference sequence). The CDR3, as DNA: TGTGCCAGCAGCTTAAACGGAGTAAACTATGGCTACACCTTC. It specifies CASSLNGVNYGYTF.

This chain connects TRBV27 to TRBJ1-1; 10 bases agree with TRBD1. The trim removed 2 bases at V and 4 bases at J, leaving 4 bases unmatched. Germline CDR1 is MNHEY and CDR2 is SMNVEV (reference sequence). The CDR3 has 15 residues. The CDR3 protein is CASSLQTGGSTEAFF. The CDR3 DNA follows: TGTGCCAGCAGTTTACAGACAGGGGGCTCCACTGAAGCTTTCTTT.

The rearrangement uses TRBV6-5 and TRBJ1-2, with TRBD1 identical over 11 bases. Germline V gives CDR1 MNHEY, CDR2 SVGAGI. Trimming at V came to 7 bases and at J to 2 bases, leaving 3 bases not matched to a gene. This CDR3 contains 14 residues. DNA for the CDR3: TGTGCCAGCAATCGGGACAGGGGGAACTATGGCTACACCTTC. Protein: CASNRDRGNYGYTF.

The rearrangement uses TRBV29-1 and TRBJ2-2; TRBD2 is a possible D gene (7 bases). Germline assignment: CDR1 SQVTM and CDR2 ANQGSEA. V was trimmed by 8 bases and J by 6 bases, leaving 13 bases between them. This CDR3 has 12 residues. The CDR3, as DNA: TGCAGCTCTGAGGGGGGGGCCGGGGAGCTGTTTTTT. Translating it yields CSSEGGAGELFF.

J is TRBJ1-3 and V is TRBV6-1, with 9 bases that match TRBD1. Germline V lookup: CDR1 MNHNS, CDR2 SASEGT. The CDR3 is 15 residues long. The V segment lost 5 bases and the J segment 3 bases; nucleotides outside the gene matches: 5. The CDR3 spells CASSLGQGNGNTIYF. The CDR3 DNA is TGTGCCAGCAGTCTCGGACAGGGGAATGGAAACACCATATATTTT.

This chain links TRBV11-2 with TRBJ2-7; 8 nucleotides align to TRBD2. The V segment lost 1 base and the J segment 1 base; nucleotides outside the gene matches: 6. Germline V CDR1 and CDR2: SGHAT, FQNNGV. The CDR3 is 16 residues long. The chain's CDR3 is CASSLAGVAGSYEQYF. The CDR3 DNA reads TGTGCCAGCAGCTTAGCGGGGGTAGCGGGATCCTACGAGCAGTACTTC.

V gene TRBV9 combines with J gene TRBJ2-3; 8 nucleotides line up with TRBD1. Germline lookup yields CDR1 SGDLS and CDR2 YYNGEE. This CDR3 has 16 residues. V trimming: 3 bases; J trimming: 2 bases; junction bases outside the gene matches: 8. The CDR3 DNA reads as TGTGCCAGCAGCGCAGAACCAGGGGGCCCCACAGATACGCAGTATTTT. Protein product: CASSAEPGGPTDTQYF.

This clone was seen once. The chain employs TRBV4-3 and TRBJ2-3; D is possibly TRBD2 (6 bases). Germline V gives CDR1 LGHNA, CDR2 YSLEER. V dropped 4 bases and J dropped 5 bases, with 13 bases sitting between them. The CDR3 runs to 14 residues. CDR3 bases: TGCGCCAGCAGCCCCGCCCGGAGGGTAGATACGCAGTATTTT. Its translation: CASSPARRVDTQYF.

The CDR3 spells CASRKAGGDNEQFF. CDR3 nucleotide sequence: TGTGCCAGCAGGAAAGCGGGAGGAGACAATGAGCAGTTCTTC. The chain employs TRBV7-9 and TRBJ2-1; 9 bases agree with TRBD2. The CDR3 has 14 residues. The ends lost 6 bases at V and 5 bases at J; junction bases unmatched: 5. CDR1 and CDR2 from the germline V gene are SEHNR and FQNEAQ (reference sequence).

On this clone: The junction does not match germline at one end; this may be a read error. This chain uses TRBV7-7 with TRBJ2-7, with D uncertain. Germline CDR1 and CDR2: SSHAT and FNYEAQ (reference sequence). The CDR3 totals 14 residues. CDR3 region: CASSPPTTPYEQYF. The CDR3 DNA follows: TGTGCTAGCAGCCCTCCTACCACTCCCTACGAGCAGTACTTC.

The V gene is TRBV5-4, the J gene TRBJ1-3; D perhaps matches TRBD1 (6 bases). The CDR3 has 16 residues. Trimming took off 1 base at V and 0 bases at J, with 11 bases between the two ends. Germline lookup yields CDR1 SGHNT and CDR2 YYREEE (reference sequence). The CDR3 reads CASSLRQGTSGNTIYF. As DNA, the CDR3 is TGTGCCAGCAGCTTGAGGCAGGGGACCTCTGGAAACACCATATATTTT.

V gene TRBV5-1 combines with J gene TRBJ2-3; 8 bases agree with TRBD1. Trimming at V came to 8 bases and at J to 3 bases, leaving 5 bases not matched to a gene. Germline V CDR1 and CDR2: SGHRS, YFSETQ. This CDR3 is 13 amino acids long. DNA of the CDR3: TGCGCCAGTTCAGGGGGCCAAACAGATACGCAGTATTTT. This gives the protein CASSGGQTDTQYF.

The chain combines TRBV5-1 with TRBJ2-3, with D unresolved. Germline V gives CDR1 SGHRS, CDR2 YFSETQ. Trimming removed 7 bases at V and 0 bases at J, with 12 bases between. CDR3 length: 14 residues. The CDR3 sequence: CASGSSGSTDTQYF. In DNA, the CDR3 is TGCGCCAGCGGCTCCTCCGGTAGCACAGATACGCAGTATTTT.

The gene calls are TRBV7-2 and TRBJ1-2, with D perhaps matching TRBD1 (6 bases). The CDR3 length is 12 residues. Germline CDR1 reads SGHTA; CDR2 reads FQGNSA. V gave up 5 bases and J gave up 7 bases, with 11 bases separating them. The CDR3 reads CASSTNRAGYTF. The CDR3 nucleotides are TGTGCCAGCAGCACTAACAGGGCTGGCTACACCTTC.

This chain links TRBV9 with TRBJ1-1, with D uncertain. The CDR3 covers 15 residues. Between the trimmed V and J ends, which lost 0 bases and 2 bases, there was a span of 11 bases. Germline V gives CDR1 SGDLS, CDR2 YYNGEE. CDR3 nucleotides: TGTGCCAGCAGCGTAGGAGAGGCGCCCAACACTGAAGCTTTCTTT. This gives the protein CASSVGEAPNTEAFF.

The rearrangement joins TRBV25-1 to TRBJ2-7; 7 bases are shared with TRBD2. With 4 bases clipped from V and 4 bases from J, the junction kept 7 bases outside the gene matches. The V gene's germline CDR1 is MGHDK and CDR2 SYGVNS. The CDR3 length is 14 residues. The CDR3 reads CASSASGTIYEQYF. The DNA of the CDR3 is TGTGCCAGCAGTGCGAGCGGGACCATATACGAGCAGTACTTC.

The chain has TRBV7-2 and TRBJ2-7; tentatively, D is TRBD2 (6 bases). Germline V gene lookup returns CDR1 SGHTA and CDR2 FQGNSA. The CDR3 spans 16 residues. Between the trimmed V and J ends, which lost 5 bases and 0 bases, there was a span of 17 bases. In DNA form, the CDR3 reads TGTGCCAGCAGCCTATTTAGCGGAAAACGCTCCTACGAGCAGTACTTC. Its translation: CASSLFSGKRSYEQYF.